The present entry profiles one T cell receptor (beta chain) with its context. Its antigen is not known. Deletions cut 5 bases from V and 5 bases from J, with 17 bases between. This CDR3 has 14 amino acids. Germline V gene sequence: CDR1 SQVTM, CDR2 ANQGSEA. These data originate in a study of post-analysis software for immune sequencing data. Findings and caveats of the study: Samples prepared in the same batch strongly co-clustered by F measure. Included in a set of 5 or 6 TRBV segments more frequent in patients than controls were TRBV5-6, TRBV5-1 and TRBV20-1. Controls' normalized Chao1 diversity significantly exceeded that of multiple sclerosis patients.

The authors incorporated unique molecular identifiers into the TCR beta cDNA libraries. The source material, roughly 0.9 to 10 million T cells, gave rise to 450,000 to 550,000 cDNA molecules. TCRdb redid the calling of the PCR reads with MiXCR, one entry per CDR3 protein. The sample has hundreds of thousands of distinct CDR3 sequences; approximately 59% are singletons. The sample taken for sequencing was blood. This chain connects TRBV29-1 to TRBJ2-3, with a possible D match to TRBD2 (6 bases). The sequence was obtained from a girl aged 2 to 10 with multiple sclerosis. The CDR3 sequence: CSVRVGGAGDTQYF. As DNA, the CDR3 is TGCAGCGTTCGGGTAGGCGGGGCTGGAGATACGCAGTATTTT.